The 29 T cell receptor beta chains below all came from one sample that was sequenced in a study of human T cells and chemical hapten exposure. TCRdb re-called the RACE reads through MiXCR, storing one row per CDR3 protein. The table shows 350,000 or so distinct CDR3 sequences, with approximately 6.3% occurring only once. Time point indicated: patch test 1, 2 weeks after DPC sensitization. Specified treatment: therapeutic diphenylcyclopropenone sensitization with weekly scalp DPC. Sequencing was performed on whole blood, taken in connection with sensitization to the hapten diphenylcyclopropenone (DPC). Receptor source: a woman aged 18-30 years with alopecia areata. Some clones in this sample may be carry-over from other donors' samples.

This clonotype occurred many times. J is TRBJ2-5 and V is TRBV20-1; TRBD1 is a possible D gene (6 bases). This CDR3 is 14 amino acids long. Germline lookup yields CDR1 DFQATT and CDR2 SNEGSKA (reference sequence). Trimming removed 5 bases from V and 2 bases from J, with 15 bases in between. CDR3 protein: CSAPQGHQQETQYF. The CDR3 bases are TGCAGTGCTCCTCAGGGACACCAACAAGAGACCCAGTACTTC.

In this sample, this clonotype turned up a few times. The V and J genes are TRBV5-4 and TRBJ2-3, with 7 nucleotides matching TRBD2. The CDR3 covers 16 residues. V was pared by 4 bases and J by 0 bases, with 8 bases of the junction left unmatched. Germline CDR1 SGHNT, CDR2 YYREEE (reference sequence). The CDR3 loop is CASSRGSSGSTDTQYF. Here the CDR3 DNA reads TGTGCCAGCAGCCGGGGCTCTAGCGGTAGCACAGATACGCAGTATTTT.

This clonotype showed up just a few times. V gene TRBV12-3 or TRBV12-4 combines with J gene TRBJ2-3; 7 nucleotides agree with TRBD2. The ends lost 5 bases at V and 6 bases at J; junction bases unmatched: 11. The CDR3 runs 15 residues. Here the CDR3 DNA reads TGTGCCAGCAGTCAGGGAACCGCGGGGGATGATACGCAGTATTTT. This translates into CASSQGTAGDDTQYF.

This clonotype has at least ten counts. The chain joins TRBV10-3 to TRBJ1-3, with a tentative D call TRBD1 (6 bases). Germline values: CDR1 ENHRY, CDR2 SYGVKD. The CDR3 loop spans 14 amino acids. V was pared by 6 bases and J by 1 base, with 10 bases between. This chain's CDR3 is CAIRTTGSGNTIYF. In DNA form, the CDR3 reads TGTGCCATCAGAACCACAGGGTCTGGAAACACCATATATTTT.

J is TRBJ1-1 and V is TRBV19; 7 bases match TRBD1. Germline CDR1 reads LNHDA; CDR2 reads SQIVND (reference sequence). The ends lost 1 base at V and 5 bases at J; junction bases unmatched: 4. The CDR3 is 14 residues long. CDR3 DNA: TGTGCCAGTAGTATAGTGGACAGGACGACTGAAGCTTTCTTT. Translation gives CASSIVDRTTEAFF. Full variable domain (outside the CDR3, taken from reference TRBV19 and TRBJ1-1): DGGITQSPKYLFRKEGQNVTLSCEQNLNHDAMYWYRQDPGQGLRLIYYSQIVNDFQKGDIAEGYSVSREKKESFPLTVTSAQKNPTAFYLCASSIVDRTTEAFFGQGTRLTVV.

This clonotype came up a few times. The gene calls are TRBV20-1 and TRBJ1-5; possible D gene TRBD1, 5 bases. The ends were cut back, 4 bases at V and 4 bases at J, with 17 bases in the middle. This CDR3 is built from 15 residues. Per the germline V gene, CDR1 is DFQATT and CDR2 is SNEGSKA (reference sequence). The CDR3 reads CSANPAVGGNQPQHF. In nucleotides, the CDR3 is TGCAGTGCTAACCCGGCAGTGGGGGGAAATCAGCCCCAGCATTTT.

The gene calls are TRBV4-3 and TRBJ2-7; 7 nucleotides match TRBD2. V shed 1 base, J shed 5 bases, and the junction held 5 bases outside the gene matches. The CDR3 is 14 residues long. Germline CDR1 reads LGHNA; CDR2 reads YSLEER. The CDR3 loop is CASSQGSGEDEQYF. The CDR3 nucleotides are TGCGCCAGCAGCCAAGGAAGCGGGGAGGACGAGCAGTACTTC.

This chain joins TRBV6-1 and TRBJ1-5; maybe TRBD1 (6 bases). The CDR3 runs 14 residues. V lost 2 bases and J 5 bases, leaving 10 bases between the germline ends. CDR1 is MNHNS, CDR2 SASEGT, per germline. The CDR3 DNA follows: TGTGCCAGCAGTGAAACAGGGTATTATCAGCCCCAGCATTTT. Its translation: CASSETGYYQPQHF.

This clonotype was picked up a small number of times. J is TRBJ2-2 and V is TRBV20-1, with D possibly being TRBD2 (6 bases). CDR3 length: 16 residues. V was shortened by 2 bases and J by 1 base, with 14 bases between the two germline ends. Germline V gives CDR1 DFQATT, CDR2 SNEGSKA (reference sequence). CDR3 region: CSARSHGGLNTGELFF. CDR3 coding DNA: TGCAGTGCTAGATCCCACGGGGGACTGAACACCGGGGAGCTGTTTTTT.

This clonotype was seen more than once but under ten times. The gene calls are TRBV24-1 and TRBJ2-3; possible D gene TRBD1, 5 bases. The CDR3 covers 13 residues. The ends were cut back, 9 bases at V and 3 bases at J, with 12 bases in the middle. The germline gives CDR1 KGHDR, CDR2 SFDVKD. The DNA for the CDR3 is TGTGCCACCTCGACAGCCACTACAGATACGCAGTATTTT. It specifies CATSTATTDTQYF.

The rearrangement uses TRBV12-3 or TRBV12-4 and TRBJ1-5; possible D gene TRBD1, 6 bases. The germline V and J ends were trimmed by 4 bases and 7 bases, with 14 bases remaining between them. The CDR3 loop spans 14 amino acids. CDR3 sequence reads: CASSSGEDYQPQHF. In DNA, the CDR3 is TGTGCCAGCAGTTCAGGGGAGGATTACCAGCCCCAGCATTTT.

This clonotype was detected ten times or more. This sequence joins TRBV24-1 and TRBJ2-3; 8 nucleotides align to TRBD2. V trimming: 3 bases; J trimming: 3 bases; junction bases outside the gene matches: 7. CDR1 and CDR2 (germline): KGHDR, SFDVKD. The CDR3 sequence is 16 residues long. CDR3 sequence reads: CATSDPRGGGTDTQYF. In DNA, the CDR3 is TGTGCCACCAGTGATCCGCGGGGCGGGGGGACAGATACGCAGTATTTT.

This clonotype was observed a handful of times. In nucleotides, the CDR3 is TGTGCCAGCAGTACCACCAGTACCTCTGGAAACACCATATATTTT. Translation: CASSTTSTSGNTIYF. This rearrangement joins TRBV3-1 to TRBJ1-3; D unclear. The ends were cut back, 6 bases at V and 0 bases at J, with 12 bases in the middle. Germline V gene sequence: CDR1 LGHDT, CDR2 YNNKEL (reference sequence). The CDR3 contains 15 residues.

Remarks on this clonotype: Germline and junction disagree at one end, which may indicate a read error. V usage is TRBV11-2 and J usage is TRBJ1-2; no definite D call. Germline V lookup: CDR1 SGHAT, CDR2 FQNNGV. The CDR3 is made up of 12 amino acids. CDR3 sequence: CASSLDQGPPSF. CDR3 nucleotide sequence: TGTGCCAGCAGCTTAGATCAAGGGCCTCCGTCCTTC. Full variable domain (remainder filled in from reference TRBV11-2 and TRBJ1-2): EAGVAQSPRYKIIEKRQSVAFWCNPISGHATLYWYQQILGQGPKLLIQFQNNGVVDDSQLPKDRFSAERLKGVDSTLKIQPAKLEDSAVYLCASSLDQGPPSFGSGTRLTVV.

J is TRBJ2-5 and V is TRBV7-2; 8 nucleotides agree with TRBD2. V lost 1 base, J lost 0 bases, and 1 base stayed unmatched. This CDR3 has 15 residues. The germline V gene encodes CDR1 SGHTA and CDR2 FQGNSA. The CDR3 loop reads CASSLGLAYQETQYF. The CDR3 DNA follows: TGTGCCAGCAGCTTAGGACTAGCGTACCAAGAGACCCAGTACTTC.

This clonotype was counted at least ten times. The chain recombines TRBV12-3 or TRBV12-4 with TRBJ1-5, with D perhaps matching TRBD1 (6 bases). CDR3 length: 13 amino acids. Trimming removed 6 bases at V and 7 bases at J, with 13 bases between. The CDR3 spells CASRGGRLQPQHF. The CDR3 DNA is TGTGCCAGCAGAGGGGGGAGGCTACAGCCCCAGCATTTT.

Many counts were recorded for this clonotype. V is TRBV5-1 and J is TRBJ1-1; D ambiguous. Trimming shortened V by 9 bases and J by 3 bases, and 21 bases separated the two germline ends. Germline V CDR1 and CDR2: SGHRS, YFSETQ. This CDR3 comprises 15 residues. Here the CDR3 DNA reads TGCGCCATCTTTCTTACCGACAAGTTGGACACTGAAGCTTTCTTT. Translating gives CAIFLTDKLDTEAFF.

This clonotype turned up a few times. The chain recombines TRBV6-2 or TRBV6-3 with TRBJ1-5, with 8 bases that match TRBD1. Losses at the gene ends were 5 bases for V and 1 base for J; bases not matched to a gene: 7. Germline values: CDR1 MNHEY, CDR2 SVGEGT. The CDR3 totals 16 residues. CDR3 in DNA: TGTGCCAGCAGTGAAAGGACAGGGAAAAGCAATCAGCCCCAGCATTTT. Translating it yields CASSERTGKSNQPQHF.

The chain recombines TRBV4-1 with TRBJ1-1, with D hard to call. Germline V gives CDR1 MGHRA, CDR2 YSYEKL. The V end lost 7 bases, the J end lost 6 bases, and 9 bases lay between the germline ends. This CDR3 is 11 amino acids long. As DNA, the CDR3 is TGCGCCAGCAACGGAGGGCCTGAAGCTTTCTTT. Its translation: CASNGGPEAFF.

A few counts support this clonotype. V usage is TRBV4-2 and J usage is TRBJ2-5; no reliable D call. Per the germline V gene, CDR1 is LGHNA and CDR2 is YNFKEQ. This CDR3 has 16 amino acids. Trimming took 4 bases from V and 2 from J, leaving 17 bases between them. Here the CDR3 DNA reads TGTGCCAGCAGCCCGGCAGAGTCCAGAATACAAGAGACCCAGTACTTC. As protein: CASSPAESRIQETQYF.

The sample holds a few counts of this clonotype. The chain couples TRBV3-1 to TRBJ1-6; maybe TRBD1 (6 bases). The V end was cut by 4 bases, the J end by 8 bases, with 15 bases between. The CDR3 is made up of 15 amino acids. Per germline, CDR1 LGHDT and CDR2 YNNKEL (reference sequence). The CDR3 coding sequence is TGTGCCAGCAGCCTGAGACAAGGGGGAGATTCACCCCTCCACTTT. Translated, it gives CASSLRQGGDSPLHF.

This clonotype has just a few counts. J is TRBJ2-7 and V is TRBV29-1; D may match TRBD1 or TRBD2 (6 bases each). CDR1 is SQVTM and CDR2 is ANQGSEA in the germline V gene. Trimming cost V 7 bases and J 2 bases, with 18 bases left between them. The CDR3 has 14 amino acids. The CDR3 region has the DNA TGCAGCGCCTATTCGGGGGCCAGACCCTACGAGCAGTACTTC. Its translation is CSAYSGARPYEQYF.

This clonotype showed up many times. CDR3 nucleotides: TGTGCCACCAGCAGAGGTTTGGGGGCTTCAACTAATGAAAAACTGTTTTTT. Its protein is CATSRGLGASTNEKLFF. V is TRBV15 and J is TRBJ1-4, with a tentative D call TRBD1 (6 bases). From germline, CDR1 is LNHNV and CDR2 YYDKDF (reference sequence). V shed 1 base and J shed 0 bases, with 12 bases lying between them. The CDR3 spans 17 residues. Combining the CDR3 with reference TRBV15 and TRBJ1-4 gives the whole variable domain DAMVIQNPRYQVTQFGKPVTLSCSQTLNHNVMYWYQQKSSQAPKLLFHYYDKDFNNEADTPDNFQSRRPNTSFCFLDIRSPGLGDTAMYLCATSRGLGASTNEKLFFGSGTQLSVL.

This chain uses TRBV7-2 with TRBJ1-5, with TRBD1 matching 9 bases. This CDR3 region has 15 residues. V gave up 5 bases and J gave up 6 bases; unmatched junction bases: 8. CDR1 is SGHTA and CDR2 is FQGNSA in the germline V gene. This chain's CDR3 is CASSPGTGRSQPQHF. The CDR3 coding sequence is TGTGCCAGCAGCCCTGGGACAGGGAGAAGTCAGCCCCAGCATTTT.

The rearrangement links TRBV2 to TRBJ2-7; 9 bases agree with TRBD2. Trimming at V came to 0 bases and at J to 1 base, leaving 13 bases not matched to a gene. This CDR3 contains 19 residues. CDR1 is SNHLY, CDR2 FYNNEI, per germline. The CDR3 is CASSEALQGSGGGSYEQYF. The CDR3 DNA reads TGTGCCAGCAGTGAAGCGCTCCAGGGTAGCGGGGGAGGTTCCTACGAGCAGTACTTC.

In this sample, this clonotype turned up many times. The CDR3 here is CASSLSRVRETQYF. CDR3 DNA sequence: TGCGCCAGCAGCTTAAGCAGGGTTAGAGAGACCCAGTACTTC. The chain couples TRBV5-1 to TRBJ2-5; D may be TRBD1 (5 bases). V was pared by 2 bases and J by 4 bases, with 12 bases between. The germline V gene has CDR1 SGHRS and CDR2 YFSETQ. CDR3 size: 14 residues.

This clonotype was found a few times. The chain links TRBV28 to TRBJ2-3, with 10 nucleotides matching TRBD2. V shed 1 base and J 7 bases; nucleotides not matched to a gene: 8. The CDR3 covers 16 residues. Looked up from germline, CDR1 is MDHEN and CDR2 is SYDVKM. This CDR3 reads CASSLFLGLATHTQYF. In DNA, the CDR3 is TGTGCCAGCAGTTTATTTTTGGGACTAGCGACGCATACGCAGTATTTT.

This clonotype showed up just a few times. This rearrangement joins TRBV5-1 to TRBJ2-5; the D is unclear. In germline, CDR1 is SGHRS, CDR2 YFSETQ. Trimming removed 4 bases at V and 4 bases at J, with 11 bases between. The CDR3 has 13 amino acids. Here the CDR3 reads CASSSSGSETQYF. CDR3 coding DNA: TGCGCCAGCAGCAGCTCCGGGTCAGAGACCCAGTACTTC.

J is TRBJ2-3 and V is TRBV12-3 or TRBV12-4, with 10 nucleotides matching TRBD2. The trim removed 6 bases at V and 0 bases at J, leaving 6 bases unmatched. The CDR3 sequence is 16 residues long. CDR3 residues: CASSKTSGLSTDTQYF. CDR3 nucleotides: TGTGCCAGCAGCAAGACTAGCGGGCTTAGCACAGATACGCAGTATTTT.